Listed below are T cell receptor beta chains from one sample, sequenced in a study of blood T cells in healthy people across ages. TCRdb analysed the 5' RACE reads with MiXCR anew, one entry per CDR3 protein. The sample lists 700,000 to 850,000 distinct CDR3 sequences, roughly 50% seen once, with roughly 40% in the top ten. The sample was blood. The receptor set was obtained from a man older than 75 in good health. CDR3s include the opening cysteine and the closing phenylalanine or tryptophan. D genes are given only for firm matches. Clone sizes are given selectively: once, few, many, or a class where the clone is expanded.

>few|TRBJ1-2|TRBD1|TRBV27
TGTGCCAGCACCCCCTCGACAGGGGTCGGCTACACCTTC
CASTPSTGVGYTF
>-|TRBJ1-5|TRBD1|TRBV19
TGTGCCAGTAGTACGCCTCACAGGGGACGTAGCAATCAGCCCCAGCATTTT
CASSTPHRGRSNQPQHF
>-|TRBJ1-2|-|TRBV29-1
TGCAGCGTTGAAGTATCTGGGCCAGGGCTTAACTATGGCTACACCTTC
CSVEVSGPGLNYGYTF
>-|TRBJ2-7|-|TRBV6-5
TGTGCCAGCGAGCGGACCCGAGGCTACGAGCAGTACTTC
CASERTRGYEQYF
>-|TRBJ1-2|-|TRBV10-3
TGTGCCATCAGTGGGCTGAACGGCTACACCTTC
CAISGLNGYTF
>few|TRBJ2-7|TRBD1|TRBV5-1
TGCGCCAGCAGTATACAGGGGAAGGGCTACGAGCAGTACTTC
CASSIQGKGYEQYF
>-|TRBJ2-1|-|TRBV24-1
TGTGCCACCAGTGATTTCACTTCACCGAATTACAATGAGCAGTTCTTC
CATSDFTSPNYNEQFF
>few|TRBJ2-7|TRBD2|TRBV20-1
TGCAGTGCTCCGACCCCCCTAGCGGGAGTCGACTACGAGCAGTACTTC
CSAPTPLAGVDYEQYF
>-|TRBJ1-4|TRBD1|TRBV18
TGTGCCAGCTCACGGGGGACAGGCTATAATGAAAAACTGTTTTTT
CASSRGTGYNEKLFF
>-|TRBJ1-1|-|TRBV28
TGTGCCAGCAGACCACCGGGACAGAACACTGAAGCTTTCTTT
CASRPPGQNTEAFF
>-|TRBJ2-7|TRBD2|TRBV27
TGTGCCAGCAGTGCGACTAGCGCATCAGTGCGGGACGAGCAGTACTTC
CASSATSASVRDEQYF